The source of this T cell receptor beta chain is a study of response to subunit inactivated influenza vaccine. CDR3 length: 14 amino acids. V gave up 3 bases and J gave up 6 bases; unmatched junction bases: 6. Germline loops: CDR1 MNHEY, CDR2 SMNVEV (reference sequence). Turning to this clonotype: What it binds is unknown.

TCRdb re-called the RT-PCR reads with MiXCR, one entry per CDR3 protein. The table shows hundreds of thousands of distinct CDR3 sequences, with approximately 18% occurring only once. Study findings and constraints: Each seasonal influenza vaccination, the authors suggested, recruits few new T cells.

Sequenced material: PBMCs from blood, taken more than 4 days after vaccination. The V and J genes are TRBV27 and TRBJ2-7; 9 bases are a match to TRBD2. The source of this sequence is a man aged 45 to 65 who received an inactivated influenza vaccine. CDR3 in DNA: TGTGCCAGCAGTTTTGTTGCGGGGGGGCCCGAGCAGTACTTC. Its protein is CASSFVAGGPEQYF.